Each of the 32 T cell receptor beta chains below was sequenced from the same sample in a study of PD-1 blockade in classical Hodgkin lymphoma. The time point here: cycle 4 day 1 (C4D1), after more than five weeks of nivolumab. Relapses following autologous stem cell transplantation were seen in all patients, with brentuximab vedotin exposure varying. Data came from immunoSEQ multiplex PCR; TCRdb stores just in-frame clones and leaves some out. This sample has under 20,000 clones, with over 60% found just once. This material consisted of peripheral blood mononuclear cells (PBMCs), taken before the fourth cycle of nivolumab. The source is a human donor with classical Hodgkin lymphoma.

The chain recombines TRBV6-6 with TRBJ1-2; possible D gene TRBD1, 5 bases. Germline V gene lookup returns CDR1 MNHNY and CDR2 SVGAGI (reference sequence). This CDR3 is built from 12 residues. Between the trimmed V and J ends, which lost 5 bases and 8 bases, there was a span of 12 bases. DNA for the CDR3: TGTGCCAGCAGTCCCCAGGGTGGGGGCTACACCTTC. It is translated as CASSPQGGGYTF.

This clone qualifies as large. The chain joins TRBV11-2 to TRBJ2-7; maybe TRBD1 (6 bases). Germline CDR1 SGHAT, CDR2 FQNNGV. V lost 3 bases, J lost 4 bases, and 16 bases lay in between. The CDR3 totals 15 residues. The CDR3 here is CASSFLRTQGYEQYF. The DNA of the CDR3 is TGTGCCAGCAGCTTCTTACGTACGCAGGGGTACGAGCAGTACTTC.

The CDR3 coding sequence is TGTGCCAGCAGCTCGACAGGGGCGGGGGGCCCCTACGAGCAGTACTTC. Translated, it gives CASSSTGAGGPYEQYF. The chain is built from TRBV7-6 and TRBJ2-7; D possibly uses TRBD1 or TRBD2 (8 bases each). This CDR3 is 16 amino acids long. Germline-derived CDR1 and CDR2 are SGHVS and FNYEAQ. Deletions cut 4 bases from V and 2 bases from J, with 18 bases between.

The table lists this clone with a count of one. The chain joins TRBV5-1 to TRBJ1-2; D is perhaps TRBD1 (6 bases). Trimming cost V 0 bases and J 8 bases, with 14 bases left between them. Per the germline V gene, CDR1 is SGHRS and CDR2 is YFSETQ. CDR3 length: 14 residues. The CDR3 DNA follows: TGCGCCAGCAGCTTGGCCGGGACAAGAGGCGGCTACACCTTC. Translating it yields CASSLAGTRGGYTF.

The chain joins TRBV19 to TRBJ2-2; D ambiguous. The V gene's germline CDR1 is LNHDA and CDR2 SQIVND (reference sequence). V gave up 6 bases and J gave up 0 bases, with 8 bases separating them. The CDR3 extends over 14 amino acids. The CDR3 spells CASSEDANTGELFF. CDR3 DNA sequence: TGTGCCAGTAGCGAGGACGCGAACACCGGGGAGCTGTTTTTT.

V and J are TRBV27 and TRBJ2-7; D unclear. From germline, CDR1 is MNHEY and CDR2 SMNVEV (reference sequence). The V end lost 8 bases, the J end lost 2 bases, and 25 bases lay between the germline ends. This CDR3 region has 17 residues. Here the CDR3 DNA reads TGTGCCAGCTCCTTCCTCCACCCGGGCTTATCTACCTACGAGCAGTACTTC. It translates to CASSFLHPGLSTYEQYF.

The chain recombines TRBV7-6 with TRBJ2-1; 7 bases agree with TRBD2. With V trimmed by 2 bases and J by 8 bases, 6 bases remained unmatched. The CDR3 has 14 amino acids. In germline, CDR1 is SGHVS, CDR2 FNYEAQ. This CDR3 reads CASSLLGGGDEQFF. In nucleotides, the CDR3 is TGTGCCAGCAGCTTATTGGGTGGGGGGGATGAGCAGTTCTTC.

The chain uses TRBV7-9 and TRBJ2-1; D unclear. In germline, CDR1 is SEHNR, CDR2 FQNEAQ (reference sequence). The CDR3 length is 14 residues. Trimming stripped 1 base from V and 9 bases from J, with 13 bases between. For the CDR3, the DNA is TGTGCCAGCAGCTTAGAGACCCCAGCCGGTGAGCAGTTCTTC. Amino acids: CASSLETPAGEQFF.

J is TRBJ1-5 and V is TRBV5-1; D remains unclear. Germline V gene sequence: CDR1 SGHRS, CDR2 YFSETQ. The CDR3 is 15 residues long. Deletions cut 3 bases from V and 4 bases from J, with 14 bases between. In DNA form, the CDR3 reads TGCGCCAGCAGCTCAGACCCGGACGGGAATCAGCCCCAGCATTTT. Protein: CASSSDPDGNQPQHF.

The genes are TRBV4-1 and TRBJ1-4; D perhaps matches TRBD1 (6 bases). The germline gives CDR1 MGHRA, CDR2 YSYEKL. The CDR3 has 13 residues. Trimming cost V 6 bases and J 6 bases, with 11 bases left between them. In DNA, the CDR3 is TGCGCCAGCAGTAAAAAGGGGGATGAAAAACTGTTTTTT. Protein product: CASSKKGDEKLFF.

The rearrangement uses TRBV6-1 and TRBJ1-5; D is undetermined. V lost 2 bases and J lost 5, with 10 bases in between. Germline CDR1 is MNHNS and CDR2 is SASEGT. The length of the CDR3 is 14 residues. The CDR3 spells CASSERQPYQPQHF. The CDR3 DNA reads TGTGCCAGCAGTGAAAGGCAGCCCTATCAGCCCCAGCATTTT.

The chain links TRBV29-1 to TRBJ1-1; D ambiguous. Trimming shortened V by 5 bases and J by 5 bases, and 12 bases separated the two germline ends. The CDR3 extends over 12 amino acids. Germline CDR1 reads SQVTM; CDR2 reads ANQGSEA. The CDR3 bases are TGCAGCGTTAAATCCGGGATTACTGAAGCTTTCTTT. It translates to CSVKSGITEAFF.

The CDR3 is CASSGTKNIQYF. DNA for the CDR3: TGTGCCAGCAGCGGGACTAAAAACATTCAGTACTTC. This rearrangement joins TRBV4-2 to TRBJ2-4; perhaps TRBD2 as D (6 bases). CDR3 length: 12 amino acids. Germline CDR1 is LGHNA and CDR2 is YNFKEQ. Deletions cut 5 bases from V and 4 bases from J, with 6 bases between.

J is TRBJ2-7 and V is TRBV6-1, with D maybe TRBD2 (5 bases). V lost 7 bases, J lost 4 bases, and 11 bases lay in between. CDR1 and CDR2 (germline): MNHNS, SASEGT. The CDR3 consists of 12 residues. CDR3 sequence reads: CASTVGVYEQYF. CDR3 in DNA: TGTGCCAGCACCGTCGGGGTTTACGAGCAGTACTTC.

The V and J genes are TRBV19 and TRBJ1-5; 8 bases match TRBD1. The junction had 6 bases not matched to a gene; V was cut back by 7 bases and J by 4 bases. This CDR3 contains 14 residues. Germline lookup yields CDR1 LNHDA and CDR2 SQIVND (reference sequence). The CDR3 here is CASTRDRTNQPQHF. In DNA form, the CDR3 reads TGTGCCAGTACCCGGGACAGGACTAATCAGCCCCAGCATTTT.

J is TRBJ1-4 and V is TRBV30; 10 bases are shared with TRBD1. V gave up 6 bases and J gave up 4 bases; unmatched junction bases: 11. The CDR3 consists of 16 residues. CDR1 and CDR2 (germline): GTSNPN, SVGIG (reference sequence). DNA of the CDR3: TGTGCCTGTACGGGACAGGGGCTTGCTTATAATGAAAAACTGTTTTTT. Its translation is CACTGQGLAYNEKLFF.

This chain uses TRBV7-2 with TRBJ2-3; a weak D match, TRBD2 (6 bases). Trimming took off 4 bases at V and 4 bases at J, with 15 bases between the two ends. In germline, CDR1 is SGHTA, CDR2 FQGNSA. This CDR3 has 15 amino acids. The CDR3 sequence: CASSSSVAKADTQYF. The CDR3 nucleotides read TGTGCCAGCAGCTCTAGCGTGGCAAAGGCAGATACGCAGTATTTT.

The chain combines TRBV5-6 with TRBJ2-7; D is possibly TRBD2 (5 bases). Germline CDR1 reads SGHDT; CDR2 reads YYEEEE. V dropped 1 base and J dropped 3 bases, with 17 bases sitting between them. The CDR3 sequence is 16 residues long. CDR3 DNA: TGTGCCAGCAGCTTGACCGGGGTGCGTAAATTCTACGAGCAGTACTTC. It codes for CASSLTGVRKFYEQYF.

The chain couples TRBV4-1 to TRBJ1-2; no clear D. The germline V gene encodes CDR1 MGHRA and CDR2 YSYEKL. The CDR3 length is 14 residues. Trimming took off 0 bases at V and 4 bases at J, with 9 bases between the two ends. As DNA, the CDR3 is TGCGCCAGCAGCCAAGAGCCGGCATCCTATGGCTACACCTTC. Translation: CASSQEPASYGYTF.

In this sample, this clone turned up once. V usage is TRBV19 and J usage is TRBJ1-4; D possibly corresponds to TRBD1 (5 bases). CDR1 is LNHDA and CDR2 is SQIVND in the germline V gene (reference sequence). V was trimmed by 1 base and J by 0 bases, leaving 9 bases between them. This CDR3 has 16 amino acids. The CDR3 reads CASSIAGFATNEKLFF. As DNA, the CDR3 is TGTGCCAGTAGTATAGCAGGGTTCGCAACTAATGAAAAACTGTTTTTT.

The chain links TRBV6-5 to TRBJ1-1, with D unclear. Trimming left V 2 bases short and J 5 bases short, with 12 bases between. There are 14 residues in the CDR3. Germline V CDR1 and CDR2: MNHEY, SVGAGI. CDR3: CASSYMKGGTEAFF. CDR3 bases: TGTGCCAGCAGTTACATGAAGGGAGGGACTGAAGCTTTCTTT.

CDR3: CASSVTVPLGNTIYF. The CDR3 DNA reads TGTGCCAGTAGTGTCACAGTGCCCTTGGGAAACACCATATATTTT. The genes are TRBV19 and TRBJ1-3; no reliable D call. Germline V gene sequence: CDR1 LNHDA, CDR2 SQIVND (reference sequence). V dropped 5 bases and J dropped 4 bases, with 15 bases sitting between them. There are 15 residues in the CDR3.

This clone has only a few counts. The chain employs TRBV2 and TRBJ2-2; TRBD2 agrees at 9 bases. The CDR3 consists of 15 residues. Germline-derived CDR1 and CDR2 are SNHLY and FYNNEI. The V gene end was trimmed by 6 bases and the J gene end by 1 base; junction bases not matched to a gene: 3. In DNA form, the CDR3 reads TGTGCCAGCAGCCGCGGGGGGGTGAACACCGGGGAGCTGTTTTTT. Amino acid sequence: CASSRGGVNTGELFF. Together with reference TRBV2 and TRBJ2-2, the CDR3 gives the full variable domain: EPEVTQTPSHQVTQMGQEVILRCVPISNHLYFYWYRQILGQKVEFLVSFYNNEISEKSEIFDDQFSVERPDGSNFTLKIRSTKLEDSAMYFCASSRGGVNTGELFFGEGSRLTVL.

This chain uses TRBV6-5 with TRBJ1-3; a possible D gene is TRBD1 (6 bases). CDR1 and CDR2 from the germline V gene are MNHEY and SVGAGI. Deletions cut 5 bases from V and 5 bases from J, with 13 bases between. This CDR3 comprises 14 residues. The CDR3 is CASSTGQGRNTIYF. For the CDR3, the DNA is TGTGCCAGCAGTACAGGGCAAGGCCGAAACACCATATATTTT.

CDR3 nucleotide sequence: TGTGCCAGTGGCTCTTCAGGTGAGCAGTTCTTC. This gives the protein CASGSSGEQFF. The chain combines TRBV19 with TRBJ2-1; no reliable D call. The CDR3 covers 11 residues. V lost 8 bases, J lost 9 bases, and 11 bases lay in between. The germline V gene encodes CDR1 LNHDA and CDR2 SQIVND (reference sequence). The whole variable domain, filled in from reference TRBV19 and TRBJ2-1, reads DGGITQSPKYLFRKEGQNVTLSCEQNLNHDAMYWYRQDPGQGLRLIYYSQIVNDFQKGDIAEGYSVSREKKESFPLTVTSAQKNPTAFYLCASGSSGEQFFGPGTRLTVL.

The chain is built from TRBV6-4 and TRBJ1-4; D remains unclear. The CDR3 runs 16 residues. The germline V gene has CDR1 MRHNA and CDR2 SNTAGT. The V end was cut by 2 bases, the J end by 8 bases, with 18 bases between. CDR3 residues: CASSDRVPGVREKLFF. The CDR3 DNA reads as TGTGCCAGCAGTGACCGAGTCCCCGGGGTGAGGGAAAAACTGTTTTTT.

This clone has a handful of counts. The chain uses TRBV14 and TRBJ2-7, with TRBD1 identical over 10 bases. The junction had 9 bases not matched to a gene; V was cut back by 4 bases and J by 6 bases. The CDR3 has 15 amino acids. Germline CDR1 is SGHDN and CDR2 is FVKESK. CDR3 DNA: TGTGCCAGCAGCCCCCTGGGACAGGGGTTATCCGAGCAGTACTTC. It specifies CASSPLGQGLSEQYF.

The sample holds one count of this clone. The chain is built from TRBV6-1 and TRBJ2-4; no clear D gene. There are 15 residues in the CDR3. Trimming took 7 bases from V and 8 from J, leaving 21 bases between them. The germline V gene encodes CDR1 MNHNS and CDR2 SASEGT. The CDR3 sequence: CASTPWWDQRDIQYF. CDR3 in DNA: TGTGCCAGCACCCCCTGGTGGGATCAACGGGACATTCAGTACTTC.

The chain joins TRBV6-5 to TRBJ1-4; TRBD1 might be the D (6 bases). V gave up 5 bases and J gave up 5 bases, with 15 bases separating them. Germline V gene sequence: CDR1 MNHEY, CDR2 SVGAGI. The CDR3 extends over 15 amino acids. CDR3 protein: CASSGGQTWNEKLFF. The CDR3, as DNA: TGTGCCAGCAGTGGAGGACAGACTTGGAATGAAAAACTGTTTTTT.

The chain couples TRBV19 to TRBJ1-1; D is possibly TRBD1 (5 bases). This CDR3 spans 18 amino acids. The V end lost 7 bases, the J end lost 1 base, and 25 bases lay between the germline ends. Germline V gene data show CDR1 as LNHDA and CDR2 as SQIVND (reference sequence). In DNA form, the CDR3 reads TGTGCCAGTAATGCTGAGGGGAGAACGTACCGTAAGAACACTGAAGCTTTCTTT. It specifies CASNAEGRTYRKNTEAFF. Supplemented by reference TRBV19 and TRBJ1-1, the full variable domain reads DGGITQSPKYLFRKEGQNVTLSCEQNLNHDAMYWYRQDPGQGLRLIYYSQIVNDFQKGDIAEGYSVSREKKESFPLTVTSAQKNPTAFYLCASNAEGRTYRKNTEAFFGQGTRLTVV.

The V gene is TRBV19, the J gene TRBJ1-4, with D unclear. The germline V gene has CDR1 LNHDA and CDR2 SQIVND (reference sequence). The V end lost 3 bases, the J end lost 5 bases, and 7 bases lay between the germline ends. The CDR3 runs 13 residues. This CDR3 is CASSITPNEKLFF. The CDR3 DNA reads TGTGCCAGTAGTATTACACCAAATGAAAAACTGTTTTTT.

V gene TRBV7-9 combines with J gene TRBJ1-2, with 7 bases identical to TRBD1. This CDR3 contains 16 residues. The germline gives CDR1 SEHNR, CDR2 FQNEAQ (reference sequence). V was pared by 6 bases and J by 4 bases, with 14 bases of the junction left unmatched. The CDR3 sequence: CASRPYHRGTGYGYTF. The CDR3, as DNA: TGTGCCAGCAGACCCTACCACAGGGGTACAGGCTATGGCTACACCTTC.